This T cell receptor (beta chain) was identified in a study of blood T cell dynamics during melanoma immunotherapy. About the study: First-line therapy was either pembrolizumab or nivolumab with ipilimumab for metastatic melanoma.

As concerns this clone: Its antigen is unidentified.

Only in-frame clones appear in the TCRdb table, and some are missing; sequencing was by immunoSEQ multiplex PCR. The sample yields over 10,000 clones, 90% to 95% seen once. V was clipped by 6 bases and J by 3 bases, with 3 bases between them. The CDR3 is made up of 10 amino acids. Germline-derived CDR1 and CDR2 are MNHNS and SASEGT. Regarding the study as a whole: Cell-free DNA CDR3 sequences most resembled the immune-effector CD8+ subset, which was also most clonal.

Time point of the sample: week 3, after first cycle of checkpoint inhibitor. Response was assessed by RECIST 1.1 at 12 weeks, except a couple of rapid progressors. The receptor was isolated from a human donor with melanoma. V is TRBV6-1 and J is TRBJ2-7; D gene uncertain. Sequenced here: effector memory CD8+ T cells from blood, sampled from a patient treated with checkpoint blockade. In nucleotides, the CDR3 is TGTGCCAGCAGAGACTACGAGCAGTACTTC. This codes for CASRDYEQYF.